This T cell receptor (beta chain) originates from a study of cytomegalovirus exposure and HLA in healthy donors. Nominal health characterized the donors when sampled, though unrecorded immune exposures were likely. In the PCR, 60 Vbeta and 13 Jbeta primers were used. Method: immunoSEQ multiplex PCR; TCRdb's copy keeps in-frame clones and lacks some. The table lists 95,000 to 110,000 clones, 77% of them singletons. About this clone itself: Its matching antigen is unknown.

CDR3 length: 13 residues. The germline V gene has CDR1 SGHRS and CDR2 YFSETQ. V lost 5 bases and J lost 0, with 8 bases in between. Findings and caveats of the study: Reportedly, diagnosis of cytomegalovirus status by the classifier showed high specificity and sensitivity.

The specimen was PBMCs. V is TRBV5-1 and J is TRBJ1-1; D gene ambiguous. This TCR was recovered from a male donor in good health and CMV-seronegative. CDR3 bases: TGCGCCAGCAGTAACAGATTGAACACTGAAGCTTTCTTT. It specifies CASSNRLNTEAFF.